Below are 3 T cell receptor beta chains sequenced from a single sample in a study of T cells in Graves' hyperthyroidism and ophthalmopathy. Amplified TCR beta CDR3 regions derived from RNA transcripts. First-round RT-PCR of the TCR CDR3 relied on the HTBI primer set. MiXCR, run by TCRdb on the multiplex PCR reads, gives a single entry per CDR3 protein. The profile shows under 700,000 distinct CDR3 sequences, 16% of them singletons. The sequencing input was blood. These receptors all come from a woman aged 18-29 years with Graves' hyperthyroidism.

This clonotype was seen at least ten times. V is TRBV12-3 or TRBV12-4 and J is TRBJ2-2; TRBD1 might be the D (5 bases). Trimming removed 7 bases at V and 4 bases at J, with 13 bases between. The CDR3 is 14 amino acids. CDR3 in DNA: TGTGCCAGCACAAGTGGGCAGGGCACCGGGGAGCTGTTTTTT. Amino acid sequence: CASTSGQGTGELFF.

This clonotype was seen ten or more times. The chain joins TRBV20-1 to TRBJ2-3; possible D gene TRBD2, 5 bases. The CDR3 spans 13 residues. The V end lost 5 bases, the J end lost 4 bases, and 13 bases lay between the germline ends. The V gene's germline CDR1 is DFQATT and CDR2 SNEGSKA (reference sequence). CDR3 in amino acids: CSAPRLLADTQYF. The CDR3 nucleotides read TGCAGTGCTCCTCGCTTACTAGCAGATACGCAGTATTTT.

The table lists this clonotype with a few counts. The gene calls are TRBV7-9 and TRBJ1-4; TRBD1 agrees at 8 bases. The CDR3 extends over 13 amino acids. Trimming at V came to 5 bases and at J to 11 bases, leaving 7 bases not matched to a gene. Germline V gene sequence: CDR1 SEHNR, CDR2 FQNEAQ (reference sequence). CDR3 bases: TGTGCCAGCAGCCGACAGGGGCCGGCGAAACTGTTTTTT. Translated: CASSRQGPAKLFF.